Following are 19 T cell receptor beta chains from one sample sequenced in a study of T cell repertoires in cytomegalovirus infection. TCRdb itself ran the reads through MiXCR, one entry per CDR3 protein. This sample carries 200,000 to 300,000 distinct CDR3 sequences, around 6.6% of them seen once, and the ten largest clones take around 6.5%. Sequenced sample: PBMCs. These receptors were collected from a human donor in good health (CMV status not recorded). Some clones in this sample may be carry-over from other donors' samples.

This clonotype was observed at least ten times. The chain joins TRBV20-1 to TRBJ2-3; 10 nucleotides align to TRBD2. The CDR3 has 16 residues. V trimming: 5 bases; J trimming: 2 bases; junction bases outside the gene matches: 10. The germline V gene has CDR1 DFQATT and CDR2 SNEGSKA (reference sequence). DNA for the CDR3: TGCAGTGCTCTAGAGGGGACTAGCGATCTCACAGATACGCAGTATTTT. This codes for CSALEGTSDLTDTQYF.

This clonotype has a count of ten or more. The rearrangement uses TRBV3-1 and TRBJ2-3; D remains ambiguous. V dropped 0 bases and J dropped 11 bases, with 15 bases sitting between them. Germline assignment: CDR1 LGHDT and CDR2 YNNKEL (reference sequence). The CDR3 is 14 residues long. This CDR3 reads CASSQEGSPPEQYF. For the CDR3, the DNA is TGTGCCAGCAGCCAAGAAGGAAGTCCCCCGGAGCAGTATTTT.

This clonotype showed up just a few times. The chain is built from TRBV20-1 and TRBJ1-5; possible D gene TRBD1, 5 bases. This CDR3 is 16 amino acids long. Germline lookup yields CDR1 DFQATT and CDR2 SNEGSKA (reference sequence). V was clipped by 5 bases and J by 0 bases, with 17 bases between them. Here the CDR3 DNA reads TGCAGTGCTCTGGCAGGGCCCCTCTATAGCAATCAGCCCCAGCATTTT. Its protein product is CSALAGPLYSNQPQHF.

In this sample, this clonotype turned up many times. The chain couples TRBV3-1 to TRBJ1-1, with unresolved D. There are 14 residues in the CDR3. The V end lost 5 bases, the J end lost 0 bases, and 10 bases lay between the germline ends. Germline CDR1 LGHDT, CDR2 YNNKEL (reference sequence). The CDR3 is CASSIRTLNTEAFF. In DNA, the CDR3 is TGTGCCAGCAGCATTAGGACCCTGAACACTGAAGCTTTCTTT.

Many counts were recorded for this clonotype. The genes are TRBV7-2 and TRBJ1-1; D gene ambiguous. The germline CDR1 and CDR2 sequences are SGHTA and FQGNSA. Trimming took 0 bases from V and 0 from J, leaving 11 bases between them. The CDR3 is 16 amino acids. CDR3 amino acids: CASSLAAGGLNTEAFF. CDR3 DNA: TGTGCCAGCAGCTTAGCGGCGGGAGGATTGAACACTGAAGCTTTCTTT.

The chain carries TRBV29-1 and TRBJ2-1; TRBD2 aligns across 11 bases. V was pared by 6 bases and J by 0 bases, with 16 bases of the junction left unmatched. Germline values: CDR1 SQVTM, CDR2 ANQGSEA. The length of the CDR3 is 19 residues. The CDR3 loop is CSVSGGTSGLAFSYNEQFF. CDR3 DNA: TGCAGCGTGTCGGGGGGGACTAGCGGACTTGCATTCTCCTACAATGAGCAGTTCTTC.

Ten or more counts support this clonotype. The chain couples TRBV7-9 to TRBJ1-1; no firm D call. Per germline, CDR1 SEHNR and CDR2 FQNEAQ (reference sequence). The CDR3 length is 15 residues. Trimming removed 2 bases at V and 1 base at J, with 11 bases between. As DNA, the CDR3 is TGTGCCAGCAGCTTACCTAAGGAAAGGAACACTGAAGCTTTCTTT. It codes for CASSLPKERNTEAFF.

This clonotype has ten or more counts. CDR3 sequence reads: CSARDPNRGETQYF. The DNA for the CDR3 is TGCAGTGCTAGAGATCCGAACAGGGGAGAGACCCAGTACTTC. V usage is TRBV20-1 and J usage is TRBJ2-5, with 7 positions matching TRBD1. This CDR3 spans 14 amino acids. Per germline, CDR1 DFQATT and CDR2 SNEGSKA (reference sequence). The V and J ends lost 0 bases and 4 bases, in that order; junction bases with no gene match: 5.

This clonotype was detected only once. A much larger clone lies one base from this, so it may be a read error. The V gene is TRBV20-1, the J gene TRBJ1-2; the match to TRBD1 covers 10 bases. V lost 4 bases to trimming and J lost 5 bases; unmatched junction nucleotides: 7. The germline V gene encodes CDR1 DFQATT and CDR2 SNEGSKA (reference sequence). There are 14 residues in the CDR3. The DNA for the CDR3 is TGCAGTGCTAAAGAGACAGGGGGCGGTTATGGCTACACCTTC. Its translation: CSAKETGGGYGYTF.

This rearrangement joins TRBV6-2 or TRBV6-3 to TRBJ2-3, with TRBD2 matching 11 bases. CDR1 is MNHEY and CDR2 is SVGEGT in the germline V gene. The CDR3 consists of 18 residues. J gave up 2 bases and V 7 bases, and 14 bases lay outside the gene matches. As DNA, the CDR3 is TGTGCCAGCACCTTCACGTCCGGGACTAGCGGACTCACAGATACGCAGTATTTT. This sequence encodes CASTFTSGTSGLTDTQYF.

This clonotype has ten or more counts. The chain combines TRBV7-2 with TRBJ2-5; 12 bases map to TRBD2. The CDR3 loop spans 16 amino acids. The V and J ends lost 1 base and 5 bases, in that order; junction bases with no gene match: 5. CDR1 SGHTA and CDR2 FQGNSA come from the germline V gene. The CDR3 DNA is TGTGCCAGCAGCTTAGGCCTAGCGGGGGGGCATGAGACCCAGTACTTC. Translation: CASSLGLAGGHETQYF.

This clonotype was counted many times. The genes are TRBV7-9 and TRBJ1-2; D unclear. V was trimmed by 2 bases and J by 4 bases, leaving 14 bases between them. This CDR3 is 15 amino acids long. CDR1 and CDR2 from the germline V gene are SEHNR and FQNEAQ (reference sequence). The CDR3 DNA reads TGTGCCAGCAGCTTATCCGACGTCTCCTTCTATGGCTACACCTTC. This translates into CASSLSDVSFYGYTF.

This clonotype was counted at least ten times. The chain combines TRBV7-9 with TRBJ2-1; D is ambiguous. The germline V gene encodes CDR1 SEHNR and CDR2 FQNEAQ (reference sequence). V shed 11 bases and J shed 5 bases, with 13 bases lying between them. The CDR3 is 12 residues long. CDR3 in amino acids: CALGSPNNEQFF. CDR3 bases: TGTGCCCTAGGAAGTCCTAACAATGAGCAGTTCTTC.

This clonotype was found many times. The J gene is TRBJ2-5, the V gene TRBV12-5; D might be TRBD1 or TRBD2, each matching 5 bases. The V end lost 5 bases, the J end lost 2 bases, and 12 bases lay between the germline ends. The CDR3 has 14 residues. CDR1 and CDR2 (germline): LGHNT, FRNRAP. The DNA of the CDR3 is TGTGCTAGTGGTCTCGGGACGGAACAAGAGACCCAGTACTTC. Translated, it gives CASGLGTEQETQYF.

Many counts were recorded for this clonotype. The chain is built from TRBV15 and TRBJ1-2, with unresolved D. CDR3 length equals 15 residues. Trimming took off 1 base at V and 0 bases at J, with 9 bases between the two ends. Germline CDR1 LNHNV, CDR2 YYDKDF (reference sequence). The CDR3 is CATSRGQDANYGYTF. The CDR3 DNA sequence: TGTGCCACCAGCAGAGGCCAGGACGCTAACTATGGCTACACCTTC.

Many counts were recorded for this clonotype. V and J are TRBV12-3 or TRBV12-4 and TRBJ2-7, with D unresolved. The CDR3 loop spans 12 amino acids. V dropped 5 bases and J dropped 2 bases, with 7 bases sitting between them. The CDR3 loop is CASSPVPYEQYF. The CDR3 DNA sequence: TGTGCCAGCAGTCCGGTCCCCTACGAGCAGTACTTC.

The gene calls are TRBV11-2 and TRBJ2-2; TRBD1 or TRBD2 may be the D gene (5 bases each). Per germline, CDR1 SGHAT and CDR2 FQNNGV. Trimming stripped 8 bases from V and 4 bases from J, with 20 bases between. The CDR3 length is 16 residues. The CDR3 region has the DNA TGTGCCAGCGTTCTTAGGGACGCCCGCATCACCGGGGAGCTGTTTTTT. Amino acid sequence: CASVLRDARITGELFF.

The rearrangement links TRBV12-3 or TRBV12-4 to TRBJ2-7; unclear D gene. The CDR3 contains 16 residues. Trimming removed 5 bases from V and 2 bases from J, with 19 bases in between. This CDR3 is CASSLSDSLTPYEQYF. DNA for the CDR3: TGTGCCAGCAGTCTCTCAGACTCCCTCACCCCCTACGAGCAGTACTTC.

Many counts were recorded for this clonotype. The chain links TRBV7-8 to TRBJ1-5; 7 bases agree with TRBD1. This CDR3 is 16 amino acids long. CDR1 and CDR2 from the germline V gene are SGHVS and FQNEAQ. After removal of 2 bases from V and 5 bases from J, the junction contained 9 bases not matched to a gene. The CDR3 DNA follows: TGTGCCAGCAGCTTAACAGGACAGGAATTTCATCAGCCCCAGCATTTT. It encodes CASSLTGQEFHQPQHF.